These 32 T cell receptor beta chains were all obtained from the same sample, sequenced in a study of vaccination effects on CD4 cells after COVID-19. The antigens for these receptors are not known. At the end of roughly ten days of culture, CD4+ T cells were isolated. As their vaccination, participants received two doses of either BNT162b2 or mRNA-1273. Profiled with immunoSEQ multiplex PCR; TCRdb holds only in-frame clones, not every one. Of about 73,000 clones listed, about 73% are singletons. The material sequenced was CD4+ T cells from PBMCs cultured without peptide, taken after COVID-19 vaccination. The receptor source for this set is a human donor who received a COVID-19 vaccine.

The V call is TRBV24-1, the J call TRBJ1-4; D is undetermined. CDR1 is KGHDR and CDR2 is SFDVKD in the germline V gene. The CDR3 totals 12 residues. V shed 5 bases and J shed 7 bases, with 7 bases lying between them. Written as DNA, the CDR3 is TGTGCCACCAGTGCCGACGGTGAAAAACTGTTTTTT. Translation gives CATSADGEKLFF.

The genes are TRBV18 and TRBJ1-1, with TRBD1 matching 11 bases. The J segment lost 5 bases and the V segment lost 1 base, leaving 3 bases of the junction unmatched. The germline V gene encodes CDR1 KGHSH and CDR2 LQKENI. This CDR3 spans 15 amino acids. CDR3 region: CASSPRGQGETEAFF. CDR3 nucleotides: TGTGCCAGCTCACCACGGGGACAGGGGGAAACTGAAGCTTTCTTT.

The chain carries TRBV28 and TRBJ2-2; D unclear. The CDR3 runs 14 residues. Germline CDR1 and CDR2: MDHEN and SYDVKM. Trimming removed 1 base from V and 0 bases from J, with 3 bases in between. The CDR3 is CASSLYPNTGELFF. CDR3 DNA sequence: TGTGCCAGCAGTTTATATCCGAACACCGGGGAGCTGTTTTTT.

This chain joins TRBV6-5 and TRBJ2-3; TRBD1 agrees at 8 bases. From germline, CDR1 is MNHEY and CDR2 SVGAGI. The CDR3 has 15 residues. The V and J ends lost 5 bases and 8 bases, in that order; junction bases with no gene match: 12. In DNA form, the CDR3 reads TGTGCCAGCAGTCGCGGGACAGGCCCTCCGGGTACGCAGTATTTT. Its translation is CASSRGTGPPGTQYF.

The chain recombines TRBV5-6 with TRBJ2-7, with D unresolved. This CDR3 region has 14 residues. The germline V gene has CDR1 SGHDT and CDR2 YYEEEE. Trimming left V 0 bases short and J 4 bases short, with 11 bases between. The CDR3 protein is CASSLGVSEYEQYV. The CDR3, as DNA: TGTGCCAGCAGCTTGGGCGTCAGCGAGTACGAGCAGTACGTC.

This rearrangement joins TRBV5-4 to TRBJ1-2, with a tentative D call TRBD1 (6 bases). CDR1 SGHNT and CDR2 YYREEE come from the germline V gene (reference sequence). V lost 0 bases to trimming and J lost 1 base, with 16 bases between them. The CDR3 runs to 17 residues. In DNA, the CDR3 is TGTGCCAGCAGCTTGGGGGGGGCAGGACAAATTAACTATGGCTACACCTTC. Translated: CASSLGGAGQINYGYTF.

This chain links TRBV6-4 with TRBJ2-2, with 7 nucleotides matching TRBD1. Germline assignment: CDR1 MRHNA and CDR2 SNTAGT. The CDR3 totals 13 residues. Trimming removed 6 bases from V and 4 bases from J; junction bases left unmatched: 2. CDR3 coding DNA: TGTGCCAGCAGGACAGGGTCCACCGGGGAGCTGTTTTTT. Protein sequence: CASRTGSTGELFF.

This clone was counted once. The chain has TRBV12-3 or TRBV12-4 and TRBJ2-1, with unresolved D. Trimming stripped 5 bases from V and 9 bases from J, with 11 bases between. CDR3 length equals 12 residues. Written as DNA, the CDR3 is TGTGCCAGCAGTGAGAATTTGGGTGAGCAGTTCTTC. It translates to CASSENLGEQFF.

V gene TRBV15 combines with J gene TRBJ1-5, with 8 bases matching TRBD1. V lost 0 bases and J lost 3; bases outside the gene matches: 10. CDR3 length equals 18 residues. CDR1 and CDR2 from the germline V gene are LNHNV and YYDKDF (reference sequence). The CDR3 DNA sequence: TGTGCCACCAGCAGAGATCGAGACAGGGGAGCGCTCAATCAGCCCCAGCATTTT. As protein: CATSRDRDRGALNQPQHF.

This clone has only a few counts. The chain joins TRBV9 to TRBJ1-2, with D perhaps matching TRBD1 (6 bases). In germline, CDR1 is SGDLS, CDR2 YYNGEE. Between the trimmed V and J ends, which lost 4 bases and 7 bases, there was a span of 11 bases. The CDR3 consists of 12 residues. The CDR3 here is CASSRDIGGYTF. CDR3 nucleotide sequence: TGTGCCAGCAGCCGGGACATAGGTGGCTACACCTTC.

This clone was counted only a few times. The genes are TRBV20-1 and TRBJ1-5, with D possibly matching TRBD1 (6 bases). The CDR3 consists of 13 residues. Between the trimmed V and J ends, which lost 3 bases and 6 bases, there was a span of 12 bases. Germline values: CDR1 DFQATT, CDR2 SNEGSKA (reference sequence). CDR3 in DNA: TGCAGTGCTAGTGCGGGGGCAGGTCAGCCCCAGCATTTT. Amino acids: CSASAGAGQPQHF.

This clone was recorded only once. This chain connects TRBV2 to TRBJ2-1; D gene ambiguous. CDR3 size: 12 residues. V lost 7 bases, J lost 4 bases, and 8 bases lay in between. The V gene's germline CDR1 is SNHLY and CDR2 FYNNEI. The CDR3 loop reads CASIEQYNEQFF. CDR3 DNA: TGTGCCAGCATAGAACAGTACAATGAGCAGTTCTTC.

The genes are TRBV5-3 and TRBJ2-6; D may be TRBD2 (6 bases). TRBV5-3 is filed as an ORF, its function uncertain. V shed 4 bases and J shed 0 bases, with 8 bases lying between them. The CDR3 runs to 15 residues. CDR3 in DNA: TGTGCCAGAAGCGCGGGGCTCTCTGGGGCCAACGTCCTGACTTTC. Amino acid sequence: CARSAGLSGANVLTF.

This chain joins TRBV28 and TRBJ2-7; D ambiguous. The CDR3 extends over 13 amino acids. Germline CDR1 is MDHEN and CDR2 is SYDVKM. Trimming left V 4 bases short and J 2 bases short, with 9 bases between. The CDR3 DNA is TGTGCCAGCAGTTCCGAGTTACCCTACGAGCAGTACGTC. It specifies CASSSELPYEQYV.

The rearrangement joins TRBV10-3 to TRBJ2-1; 12 bases map to TRBD1. The CDR3 covers 16 residues. V lost 5 bases to trimming and J lost 6 bases; unmatched junction nucleotides: 8. Germline-derived CDR1 and CDR2 are ENHRY and SYGVKD. In DNA, the CDR3 is TGTGCCATCAGTAGTAGGGACAGGGGGCTAGTCAATGAGCAGTTCTTC. As protein: CAISSRDRGLVNEQFF.

CDR3 in amino acids: CASSEGTPYGGYTF. CDR3 DNA: TGTGCCAGCAGTGAAGGGACTCCCTACGGAGGCTACACCTTC. The chain has TRBV2 and TRBJ1-2; D gene ambiguous. In germline, CDR1 is SNHLY, CDR2 FYNNEI. V lost 1 base and J 8 bases, leaving 14 bases between the germline ends. The CDR3 covers 14 residues.

This clone was seen once. The J gene is TRBJ1-3, the V gene TRBV6-5; unclear D gene. Germline V gene data show CDR1 as MNHEY and CDR2 as SVGAGI. With 7 bases removed from V and 3 bases from J, the gap between germline ends came to 16 bases. The CDR3 runs 15 residues. The CDR3 DNA reads TGTGCCAGCAATTCTTGGGCGGAGGTTGGAAACACCATATATTTT. It yields the protein CASNSWAEVGNTIYF.

V usage is TRBV2 and J usage is TRBJ2-5; D ambiguous. The CDR3 extends over 14 amino acids. Trimming took off 5 bases at V and 2 bases at J, with 12 bases between the two ends. Germline V gene sequence: CDR1 SNHLY, CDR2 FYNNEI. CDR3 amino acids: CASSPMTEQETQYF. The CDR3 nucleotides are TGTGCCAGCAGTCCTATGACTGAACAAGAGACCCAGTACTTC.

The chain employs TRBV4-2 and TRBJ2-4; unclear D gene. Trimming removed 4 bases at V and 7 bases at J, with 11 bases between. Germline CDR1 reads LGHNA; CDR2 reads YNFKEQ. The CDR3 is 13 residues long. CDR3 sequence reads: CASSPGLNNIQYF. DNA for the CDR3: TGTGCCAGCAGCCCCGGGCTCAACAACATTCAGTACTTC.

This chain connects TRBV6-5 to TRBJ1-5; the D is unclear. The CDR3 loop spans 12 amino acids. V was pared by 5 bases and J by 3 bases, with 5 bases between. Germline V gene lookup returns CDR1 MNHEY and CDR2 SVGAGI. CDR3 loop: CASSLLNQPQHF. The CDR3 DNA reads as TGTGCCAGCAGTCTGCTCAATCAGCCCCAGCATTTT.

V gene TRBV6-2 or TRBV6-3 combines with J gene TRBJ1-2; TRBD1 matches 9 bases. Germline-derived CDR1 and CDR2 are MNHEY and SVGEGT. The CDR3 has 14 amino acids. V shed 5 bases, J shed 2 bases, and the junction held 3 bases outside the gene matches. CDR3 sequence reads: CASSLGTGNYGYTF. CDR3 nucleotides: TGTGCCAGCAGTCTCGGGACAGGGAACTATGGCTACACCTTC.

The chain is built from TRBV27 and TRBJ2-3; maybe TRBD2 (5 bases). The CDR3 runs 15 residues. Trimming stripped 6 bases from V and 0 bases from J, with 13 bases between. Germline CDR1 and CDR2: MNHEY and SMNVEV (reference sequence). CDR3 sequence reads: CASRRQSGSTDTQYF. CDR3 nucleotide sequence: TGTGCCAGCAGGCGCCAGAGCGGAAGCACAGATACGCAGTATTTT.

V and J are TRBV5-1 and TRBJ1-5, with D perhaps matching TRBD1 (6 bases). Germline-derived CDR1 and CDR2 are SGHRS and YFSETQ. The CDR3 is 15 residues long. With 0 bases removed from V and 7 bases from J, the gap between germline ends came to 14 bases. The CDR3: CASSLDGGGGQPQHF. CDR3 coding DNA: TGCGCCAGCAGCTTGGATGGGGGCGGAGGACAGCCCCAGCATTTT.

The rearrangement joins TRBV18 to TRBJ2-3, with D hard to call. The germline CDR1 and CDR2 sequences are KGHSH and LQKENI. Trimming removed 3 bases from V and 5 bases from J, with 6 bases in between. This CDR3 has 12 residues. The CDR3 sequence is CASSPVKDTQYF. CDR3 sequence (DNA): TGTGCCAGCTCACCGGTGAAAGATACGCAGTATTTT.

The chain uses TRBV5-5 and TRBJ1-3; D call uncertain. The germline gives CDR1 SGHKS, CDR2 YYEKEE (reference sequence). The CDR3 loop spans 14 amino acids. V was shortened by 0 bases and J by 2 bases, with 6 bases between the two germline ends. CDR3: CASSLESAGNTIYF. CDR3 in DNA: TGTGCCAGCAGCTTGGAGAGTGCTGGAAACACCATATATTTT.

This clone is a singleton in its sample. V usage is TRBV4-3 and J usage is TRBJ2-5; D uncertain. From germline, CDR1 is LGHNA and CDR2 YSLEER. V gave up 0 bases and J gave up 4 bases, with 9 bases separating them. The CDR3 consists of 14 residues. The chain's CDR3 is CASSQDHGGETQYF. The CDR3 DNA reads TGCGCCAGCAGCCAAGATCACGGTGGAGAGACCCAGTACTTC.

This sequence joins TRBV3-1 (or the pseudogene TRBV3-2) and TRBJ1-4; 10 bases match TRBD1. The CDR3 totals 15 residues. Germline CDR1 is LGHDT and CDR2 is YNNKEL (reference sequence). The ends lost 1 base at V and 7 bases at J; junction bases unmatched: 3. CDR3 sequence (DNA): TGTGCCAGCAGCCAAGTTGGGGACAGGGGTGAAAAACTGTTTTTT. Its protein is CASSQVGDRGEKLFF.

The rearrangement joins TRBV5-4 to TRBJ2-7; the match to TRBD1 covers 7 bases. This CDR3 has 15 residues. From germline, CDR1 is SGHNT and CDR2 YYREEE (reference sequence). V lost 7 bases, J lost 0 bases, and 10 bases stayed unmatched. The CDR3 reads CASWDRRKGSYEQYV. CDR3 sequence (DNA): TGTGCCAGCTGGGACAGACGAAAGGGCTCCTACGAGCAGTACGTC.

The chain combines TRBV28 with TRBJ2-6; D tentatively fits TRBD1 or TRBD2 (5 bases each). Germline assignment: CDR1 MDHEN and CDR2 SYDVKM. V was clipped by 7 bases and J by 0 bases, with 19 bases between them. The CDR3 contains 18 residues. In nucleotides, the CDR3 is TGTGCCAGCAATGGAAGGGGACGTCGGAACTCTGGGGCCAACGTCCTGACTTTC. Residues: CASNGRGRRNSGANVLTF.

The chain is built from TRBV5-6 and TRBJ2-5, with D tentatively TRBD1 or TRBD2 (5 bases each). The length of the CDR3 is 16 residues. Germline CDR1 is SGHDT and CDR2 is YYEEEE. Trimming shortened V by 2 bases and J by 5 bases, and 19 bases separated the two germline ends. The CDR3 sequence: CASSFPLGLGEETQYF. CDR3 sequence (DNA): TGTGCCAGCAGCTTCCCGCTCGGGTTGGGGGAGGAGACCCAGTACTTC.

This clone was picked up one time. The chain carries TRBV21-1 and TRBJ2-4; the D call TRBD1 from the table was never checked on the DNA. TRBV21-1 is noted as a pseudogene. The length of the CDR3 is 16 residues. CDR3 sequence: CASSKRGCLAKNIQYF. CDR3 DNA: TGTGCCAGCAGCAAAAGGGGCTGTCTAGCCAAAAACATTCAGTACTTC.

The chain uses TRBV5-1 and TRBJ2-3; D not certain. CDR3 length: 12 amino acids. Trimming took 6 bases from V and 2 from J, leaving 7 bases between them. From germline, CDR1 is SGHRS and CDR2 YFSETQ. The CDR3 DNA reads as TGCGCCAGCACCTTAAACACAGATACGCAGTATTTT. Protein: CASTLNTDTQYF.